Sequencing of this T cell receptor beta chain was carried out in a study of CD8+ T cells in alopecia areata (dated by TCRdb to 2016 to 2019). Describing the broader study: Treated patients were enrolled in an open-label pilot trial of oral tofacitinib at 5 to 10 mg twice daily for moderate-to-severe alopecia areata. Tofacitinib was given for 6 to 18 months, followed by 6 months of follow-up off drug to assess delayed response and recurrence. The SALT score, which quantifies the percentage of affected scalp surface area, was used to measure disease severity in treated patients. In both human patients and the C3H/HeJ mouse model, the study applied high-throughput TCRbeta sequencing to look at T cell clonal expansion in alopecia areata. In humans, TCRbeta sequencing was performed on scalp tissue and on sorted CD4+ and CD8+ peripheral blood T cells from healthy controls and from patients with patchy or totalis/universalis alopecia areata. Patients on tofacitinib were biopsied at baseline and after 4 and 24 weeks of treatment, and several of the patients also had a later scalp biopsy. Scalp clonality was compared across normal scalp (n=4), patchy alopecia areata scalp (n=8), and alopecia totalis/universalis scalp (n=8). RNA was extracted with the PAXgene miRNA kit for fixed scalp, the miRNeasy kit for PBMCs, and the RNeasy kit for mouse skin. immunoSEQ multiplex PCR using 35 Vbeta forward primers and 13 Jbeta reverse primers was used to amplify TCRbeta CDR3 regions.

On the study overall, not on this receptor specifically: Many expanded lesional clones persisted in scalp and blood during tofacitinib treatment, which may partly explain relapse after stopping treatment. Scalp TCR repertoire analysis is complicated because resident alphabeta T cells in normal human skin are also sequenced, whereas mouse skin is dominated by gammadelta T cells. Tofacitinib significantly lowered scalp clonality and the number of expanded CD8+ clones among the top 100 scalp clones. TCR sequences shared between patients were less clear than in mice, possibly partly because of HLA diversity in the patient population. The treated cohort was small, with a single nonresponder, so links between baseline CD8+ expansion and response need larger studies. Compared with normal scalp, lesional scalp, particularly in alopecia totalis/universalis, had higher clonality and more expanded CD8+ clones, which suggests antigenic drive.

Between the V and J ends, shortened by 3 bases and 8 bases respectively, the junction contains 19 bases. CDR1 is given as SGHDT and CDR2 as YYEEEE, both from the germline V gene. The CDR3 runs 15 residues from the cysteine to the phenylalanine. The kept DNA is CDR3 alone, 45 bases in frame from the first base. On this clone: The target of this receptor is not known. No much larger clone exists at a distance of one base, and base qualities are not known.

This specimen's time point label, interpreted: less than 30 weeks on oral tofacitinib. The sample's treatment or condition label, decoded: oral pan-JAK inhibitor, 5-10 mg twice daily. Lesional scalp punch biopsies and peripheral blood were obtained from alopecia areata patients. PBMCs were separated by density centrifugation and stained for CD3, CD4 and CD8, after which CD4+ and CD8+ T cells were sorted on a FACSAria. Library prep was done by the immunoSEQ multiplex PCR assay. For TCR sequencing, RNA was extracted from every sample and reverse transcribed into cDNA to serve as template. First-strand cDNA was synthesized using SuperScript III with a 2:1 mix of oligo-dT and random hexamers. A synthetic immune receptor repertoire was used to assess amplification bias, and residual bias was removed computationally. The original methods were these. After raw reads were preprocessed to remove errors, the CDR3 was defined following IMGT conventions as running from the conserved cysteine to phenylalanine. Clonality was computed as 1 minus the Shannon entropy, with the entropy normalized by log2 of the number of productive unique TCRs. Whether each scalp clone was CD4 or CD8 was inferred by checking scalp TCRbeta sequences against the CD4 and CD8 repertoires from sorted blood. TCRdb re-hosts the immuneACCESS table, in-frame sequences only. Its copies lack some clones; in the studies checked, an unresolved V gene accounts for under half of them, and the cause for the rest is not known. D and trimming were read from the DNA, whereas the V and J calls and clone size are those reported in that table. The sample table holds under 350,000 clones, of which roughly 60% were seen once. Over 1.5% of the sample is held by the ten biggest clonotypes.

The chain was built from TRBV5-6 and TRBJ2-3; the D gene is perhaps TRBD1, on 6 matching bases. Sample: CD4+ T cells sorted from blood, taken at week 24, from a patient treated with tofacitinib. The sequence came from a human donor with alopecia areata. The CDR3 protein is CASSYWNREWSTQYF. The DNA reads TGTGCCAGCAGCTATTGGAACAGGGAGTGGAGTACGCAGTATTTT.